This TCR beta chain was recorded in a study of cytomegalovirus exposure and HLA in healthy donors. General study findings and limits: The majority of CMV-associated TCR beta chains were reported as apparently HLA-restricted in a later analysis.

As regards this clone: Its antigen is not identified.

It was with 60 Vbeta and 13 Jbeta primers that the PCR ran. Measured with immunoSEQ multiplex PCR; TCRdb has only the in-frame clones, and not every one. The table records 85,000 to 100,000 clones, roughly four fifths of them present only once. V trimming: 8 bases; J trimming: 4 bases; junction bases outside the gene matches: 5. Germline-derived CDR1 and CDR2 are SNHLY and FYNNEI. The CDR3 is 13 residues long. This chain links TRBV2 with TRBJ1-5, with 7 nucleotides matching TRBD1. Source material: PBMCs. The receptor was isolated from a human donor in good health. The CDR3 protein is CASDRARNQPQHF. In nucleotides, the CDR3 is TGTGCCAGCGACAGGGCCCGAAATCAGCCCCAGCATTTT. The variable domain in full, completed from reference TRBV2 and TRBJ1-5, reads EPEVTQTPSHQVTQMGQEVILRCVPISNHLYFYWYRQILGQKVEFLVSFYNNEISEKSEIFDDQFSVERPDGSNFTLKIRSTKLEDSAMYFCASDRARNQPQHFGDGTRLSIL.